This T cell receptor (beta chain) was observed in a study of radiotherapy plus CTLA-4 blockade in lung cancer (dated by TCRdb to the late 2010s). Regarding the study in general: Among enrolled patients, under 20% had an objective response and roughly 31% reached disease control.

Focal radiation therapy combined with CTLA-4 blockade (ipilimumab) was tested in patients with chemo-refractory metastatic non-small-cell lung cancer. Library prep was done by the immunoSEQ multiplex PCR assay. The clones in this table, taken by TCRdb from immuneACCESS, are in-frame only. Not every clone is retained; where verified, under half of the shortfall comes from an unresolved V gene, and the cause of the rest is unknown. Within this sample are some 48,000 clones, with 75% to 90% of them counted one time only. The ten largest clones capture around a sixth of the sample. The CDR3 goes from the cysteine to the phenylalanine over 12 residues. Just CDR3 DNA is preserved here, 36 bases in frame from base 1. V was cut back by 4 bases and J by 3 bases, leaving a gap of 4 bases between them. The germline V gene (reference sequence) specifies SGHKS as CDR1 and YYEKEE as CDR2. Of note for this clone: There is no known antigen for this receptor. Per-base quality was not reported, and no clone a single base away is much larger than it.

General findings and caveats noted by the study authors: After treatment with radiotherapy and ipilimumab, TCR clones that came from tumors expanded in the peripheral blood. The strongest predictors of response, as reported, were early dynamic changes in blood T cell clones along with a rise in serum interferon-beta after radiation.

This sequence uses TRBV5-5 and TRBJ2-2, with the D gene uncertain. The material was peripheral blood, obtained from a patient treated with radiotherapy plus ipilimumab. The sequence derives from a human donor with non-small cell lung cancer that progressed on radiotherapy plus ipilimumab. Some clones in this sample may be carry-over from other donors' samples. At the DNA level, the sequence is TGTGCCAGCAGCCGGGACACCGGGGAGCTGTTTTTT. It specifies CASSRDTGELFF.